The next 17 T cell receptor beta chains were all read from a single sample in a study of T cell repertoires in cytomegalovirus infection. A single record per CDR3 protein comes from TCRdb applying MiXCR to the reads. The profile shows roughly 250,000 distinct CDR3 sequences, around 12% of them singletons. Sequenced: PBMCs. Receptors originate from a human donor in good health (CMV status not recorded). Some clones in this sample may be carry-over from other donors' samples.

This clonotype was seen repeatedly, ten times or more. The chain uses TRBV9 and TRBJ2-7; TRBD2 might be the D (5 bases). Germline-derived CDR1 and CDR2 are SGDLS and YYNGEE. CDR3 length equals 12 residues. V was shortened by 0 bases and J by 7 bases, with 8 bases between the two germline ends. The CDR3 DNA sequence: TGTGCCAGCAGCGTAGACCCGGGGGAGCAGTACTTC. Protein sequence: CASSVDPGEQYF. The entire variable domain, with the rest obtained from reference TRBV9 and TRBJ2-7, is as follows: DSGVTQTPKHLITATGQRVTLRCSPRSGDLSVYWYQQSLDQGLQFLIQYYNGEERAKGNILERFSAQQFPDLHSELNLSSLELGDSALYFCASSVDPGEQYFGPGTRLTVT.

This clonotype was seen at least ten times. V usage is TRBV7-2 and J usage is TRBJ2-5, with 8 bases lining up with TRBD1. The V and J ends lost 5 bases and 4 bases, in that order; junction bases with no gene match: 9. The length of the CDR3 is 15 residues. Germline V gene lookup returns CDR1 SGHTA and CDR2 FQGNSA. CDR3 bases: TGTGCCAGCAGCCGCCGGGACAGGACTCCAGAGACCCAGTACTTC. Translated: CASSRRDRTPETQYF.

This clonotype was recorded many times. The gene calls are TRBV12-5 and TRBJ1-1; possibly TRBD1 for D (6 bases). This CDR3 is built from 14 residues. V lost 4 bases and J 0 bases, leaving 9 bases between the germline ends. In germline, CDR1 is LGHNT, CDR2 FRNRAP. Written as DNA, the CDR3 is TGTGCTAGTGGTTCGAACAGGGTGAACACTGAAGCTTTCTTT. Translating gives CASGSNRVNTEAFF.

This clonotype was observed many times. The chain couples TRBV7-2 to TRBJ2-1; 10 positions agree with TRBD2. This CDR3 is 16 amino acids long. Germline CDR1 and CDR2: SGHTA and FQGNSA. V shed 6 bases and J 5 bases; nucleotides not matched to a gene: 10. CDR3 nucleotides: TGTGCCAGCAGACTCACTAGCGGGGACCACAACAATGAGCAGTTCTTC. This codes for CASRLTSGDHNNEQFF.

This clonotype was found many times. The DNA for the CDR3 is TGTGCCAGCAGTCGGACTAGCGGGAGCACAGATACGCAGTATTTT. Translation gives CASSRTSGSTDTQYF. The chain recombines TRBV12-3 or TRBV12-4 with TRBJ2-3; TRBD2 agrees at 11 bases. The CDR3 consists of 15 residues. The V and J ends lost 5 bases and 0 bases, in that order; junction bases with no gene match: 1.

This clonotype was observed many times. V and J are TRBV7-9 and TRBJ2-3, with 7 bases aligning to TRBD1. V was pared by 5 bases and J by 6 bases, with 8 bases of the junction left unmatched. Germline-derived CDR1 and CDR2 are SEHNR and FQNEAQ (reference sequence). The CDR3 is made up of 14 amino acids. CDR3 bases: TGTGCCAGCAGCCCTTCAGGGGGACGGGATACGCAGTATTTT. Encoded protein: CASSPSGGRDTQYF.

This clonotype was counted ten times or more. V is TRBV7-9 and J is TRBJ1-6; a weak D match, TRBD1 (5 bases). CDR1 SEHNR and CDR2 FQNEAQ come from the germline V gene (reference sequence). The CDR3 length is 12 residues. V lost 0 bases and J lost 14, with 8 bases in between. CDR3 sequence reads: CASSLAGAALHF. DNA for the CDR3: TGTGCCAGCAGCTTAGCCGGGGCGGCCCTCCACTTT.

The chain recombines TRBV29-1 with TRBJ2-3; 9 positions match TRBD1. J was trimmed by 1 base and V by 6 bases; bases with no gene match: 8. This CDR3 region has 15 residues. From germline, CDR1 is SQVTM and CDR2 ANQGSEA. The CDR3 DNA is TGCAGCGTGTGGACAGGGGCAGAAGGCACAGATACGCAGTATTTT. Amino acids: CSVWTGAEGTDTQYF.

This clonotype was observed many times. The chain combines TRBV7-2 with TRBJ1-1, with D unresolved. Trimming cost V 0 bases and J 8 bases, with 10 bases left between them. Germline CDR1 reads SGHTA; CDR2 reads FQGNSA. This CDR3 region has 13 residues. The CDR3 loop reads CASSLARAGEAFF. CDR3 coding DNA: TGTGCCAGCAGCTTAGCGAGGGCAGGAGAAGCTTTCTTT.

This clonotype appeared a few times. The chain combines TRBV28 with TRBJ1-6; possibly TRBD1 for D (5 bases). Germline loops: CDR1 MDHEN, CDR2 SYDVKM. The length of the CDR3 is 14 residues. V gave up 3 bases and J gave up 7 bases, with 10 bases separating them. CDR3 DNA sequence: TGTGCCAGCAGTTTGGCAGGGATCAATTCACCCCTCCACTTT. It yields the protein CASSLAGINSPLHF. Full variable domain (outside the CDR3, taken from reference TRBV28 and TRBJ1-6): DVKVTQSSRYLVKRTGEKVFLECVQDMDHENMFWYRQDPGLGLRLIYFSYDVKMKEKGDIPEGYSVSREKKERFSLILESASTNQTSMYLCASSLAGINSPLHFGNGTRLTVT.

In its sample, this clonotype was seen a few times. The gene calls are TRBV6-2 or TRBV6-3 and TRBJ2-2; a possible D gene is TRBD1 (5 bases). This CDR3 is built from 14 residues. The germline CDR1 and CDR2 sequences are MNHEY and SVGEGT. The V gene lost 9 bases and the J gene lost 6 bases, with 17 bases spanning the gap. The CDR3 here is CASKGRAGSGELFF. The CDR3 nucleotides read TGTGCCAGTAAAGGAAGGGCAGGGTCCGGGGAGCTGTTTTTT.

This clonotype was detected many times. This chain joins TRBV6-1 and TRBJ2-3; D gene uncertain. Looked up from germline, CDR1 is MNHNS and CDR2 is SASEGT. CDR3 size: 14 residues. Trimming shortened V by 5 bases and J by 2 bases, and 11 bases separated the two germline ends. In nucleotides, the CDR3 is TGTGCCAGCAGTTACGCGTCGTTCACAGATACGCAGTATTTT. Encoded protein: CASSYASFTDTQYF.

In this sample, this clonotype turned up many times. The V gene is TRBV6-6, the J gene TRBJ1-6; possibly TRBD1 for D (5 bases). The ends were cut back, 8 bases at V and 5 bases at J, with 16 bases in the middle. The germline V gene has CDR1 MNHNY and CDR2 SVGAGI (reference sequence). The CDR3 spans 15 residues. CDR3 loop: CASALGASNNSPLHF. The CDR3 DNA reads TGTGCCAGCGCGCTTGGGGCGTCGAATAATTCACCCCTCCACTTT.

This clonotype was seen ten or more times. V is TRBV23-1 and J is TRBJ2-3; 8 nucleotides agree with TRBD2. TRBV23-1 is an open reading frame, and its role is uncertain. The trim removed 4 bases at V and 6 bases at J, leaving 18 bases unmatched. There are 18 residues in the CDR3. The CDR3 here is CASSRRQASGPSRDTQYF. DNA for the CDR3: TGCGCCAGCAGTCGGAGGCAGGCTAGCGGGCCTTCCAGGGATACGCAGTATTTT.

The chain is built from TRBV10-3 and TRBJ2-3; D might be TRBD1 (6 bases). The CDR3 loop spans 13 amino acids. Per the germline V gene, CDR1 is ENHRY and CDR2 is SYGVKD. The V gene lost 3 bases and the J gene lost 3 bases, with 7 bases spanning the gap. Here the CDR3 reads CAISEGGTDTQYF. Here the CDR3 DNA reads TGTGCCATCAGTGAAGGGGGAACAGATACGCAGTATTTT.

This clonotype was detected a few times. This chain connects TRBV12-3 or TRBV12-4 to TRBJ1-3; the D gene is possibly TRBD1 (5 bases). V lost 7 bases to trimming and J lost 1 base, with 17 bases between them. CDR3 size: 16 residues. CDR3 in amino acids: CASTYGRDLSGNTIYF. The CDR3 DNA sequence: TGTGCCAGCACCTACGGACGGGACTTATCTGGAAACACCATATATTTT.

The chain uses TRBV4-3 and TRBJ1-5; TRBD1 might be the D (6 bases). The CDR3 runs 14 residues. In germline, CDR1 is LGHNA, CDR2 YSLEER. The V and J ends lost 3 bases and 6 bases respectively, with 12 bases between them. In nucleotides, the CDR3 is TGCGCCAGCAGCCATGACAGGTTCAGTCAGCCCCAGCATTTT. Translation gives CASSHDRFSQPQHF.